This entry features one T cell receptor (beta chain) sequence. The antigen remains undetermined. PCR used 60 Vbeta primers and 13 Jbeta primers. Libraries were prepared by immunoSEQ multiplex PCR; TCRdb keeps only in-frame clonotypes and omits some of them. This sample has about 95,000 clones, with approximately 77% found just once. This entry is derived from a study of cytomegalovirus exposure and HLA in healthy donors. Healthy people donating bone marrow made up the donors. Though probably carrying unrecorded immune exposures, donors were nominally healthy at sampling. Study-wide results and limits: Many donors carried some public TCRs, although rarity characterized most TCR sequences.

Per the germline V gene, CDR1 is SGDLS and CDR2 is YYNGEE. The V and J ends lost 0 bases and 4 bases respectively, with 13 bases between them. This CDR3 comprises 15 residues. Sample: PBMCs. This sequence was found in a woman in her thirties or forties in good health and CMV-seronegative. The rearrangement uses TRBV9 and TRBJ1-2, with a possible D match to TRBD1 (6 bases). CDR3 sequence: CASSVALRGGYGYTF. The CDR3 nucleotides read TGTGCCAGCAGCGTAGCGTTGAGGGGGGGCTATGGCTACACCTTC.